This entry is about one T cell receptor beta chain. This sample is drawn from a study of blood T cell repertoires in COVID-19. The CDR3 has 13 amino acids. CDR1 and CDR2 (germline): MNHEY, SVGAGI. V gave up 6 bases and J gave up 0 bases, with 8 bases separating them. Profiling relied on immunoSEQ multiplex PCR, and the TCRdb table lists in-frame clones only, not all of them. The sample carries 150,000 to 200,000 clones, 92% recorded once. The TCR comes from a man aged 25 to 40 with COVID-19, enrolled during active disease. Specimen: peripheral blood. This chain joins TRBV6-5 and TRBJ1-1; D perhaps matches TRBD1 (5 bases). The CDR3 bases are TGTGCCAGCAGGCAGACAGTGAACACTGAAGCTTTCTTT. Its protein product is CASRQTVNTEAFF.